These T cell receptor beta chains were read from a single sample in a study of blood T cell repertoires in COVID-19. TCRdb's table, derived via immunoSEQ multiplex PCR, lists solely in-frame clones and lacks some. The data hold about 170,000 clones, with about 85% observed a single time. The sample consisted of peripheral blood. These receptors were obtained from a man aged 55 to 69 who had recovered from COVID-19. CDR3s leave out the opening cysteine and the closing phenylalanine or tryptophan. A D gene is named only where the DNA matches it firmly. Expanded clones get a size class; other rows say once, few or many, or leave the size out.

d_call j_call v_call clone_size cdr3_length cdr3_aa
TRBD2 TRBJ2-1 TRBV19 . 16 ASSIGLAGISSYNEQF
TRBD1 TRBJ1-5 TRBV19 . 14 ASSILPTGNNQPQH
. TRBJ2-3 TRBV18 . 15 ASSTQPEGASADTQY
. TRBJ1-1 TRBV21-1 . 15 ASSTETGRVANTEAF
TRBD1 TRBJ1-2 TRBV18 . 13 ASSPPAGGRHGYT
. TRBJ1-5 TRBV2 . 14 ASSYARGNSNQPQH
TRBD2 TRBJ2-7 TRBV6-8 . 14 ASLHRLAGVDYEQY
TRBD1 TRBJ2-7 TRBV3-1/TRBV3-2 . 13 ASSFPGQGNSEQY
TRBD1 TRBJ2-1 TRBV24-1 . 15 ATSDAGTGGKSDEQF
. TRBJ1-3 TRBV6-5 few 14 ASSYSFAGLGNTIY